These T cell receptor beta chains were read from a single sample in a study of CD8+CD57+ T cells in acquired aplastic anemia. TCRdb used MiXCR to reprocess the reads, holding one entry per CDR3 protein. The table includes approximately 190,000 distinct CDR3 sequences, 40% to 55% detected once. Sequenced: sorted CD4+, CD8+, or CD8+CD57+ T cells (not recorded which) from PBMCs. The receptors stem from a human donor with aplastic anemia. The CDR3 runs from the conserved cysteine through the conserved F or W. The D gene is left open where the match is weak. A clone size is listed for some rows: how often the clone was seen (once, few, many), or a class if it is expanded.

clone size	V gene	D gene	J gene	CDR3 DNA	CDR3 protein
NA	TRBV5-6	TRBD1	TRBJ1-1	TGTGCCAGCAGCCCGCAGGGGGCGAGCACTGAAGCTTTCTTT	CASSPQGASTEAFF
NA	TRBV19	TRBD1	TRBJ1-2	TGTGCCAGTAGTATAAGTTTTGGGACAGGGGGCAGGAGAGGATCTAACTATGGCTACACCTTC	CASSISFGTGGRRGSNYGYTF
NA	TRBV10-1	NA	TRBJ1-1	TGCGCCAGCCGGGGCAGGAACACTGAAGCTTTCTTT	CASRGRNTEAFF
NA	TRBV14	NA	TRBJ2-5	TGTGCCAGCAGCCGCCTCGGGCGAGGGCTTCGGGAGACCCAGTACTTC	CASSRLGRGLRETQYF
NA	TRBV7-3	NA	TRBJ2-5	TGTGCCAGCAGCTTAAGAGGGGGGGATATCCAAGAGACCCAGTACTTC	CASSLRGGDIQETQYF
many	TRBV19	TRBD1	TRBJ2-1	TGTGCCAGTAAACACAGGGGAACCTACAATGAGCAGTTCTTC	CASKHRGTYNEQFF
NA	TRBV24-1	TRBD2	TRBJ2-7	TGTGCCACCAGTGACCGGACTAGCGGACACTACGAGCAGTACTTC	CATSDRTSGHYEQYF
NA	TRBV20-1	NA	TRBJ2-7	TGCAGTGCTAGAGATCTAACAGAGTCCTACGAGCAGTACTTC	CSARDLTESYEQYF
NA	TRBV9	NA	TRBJ2-5	TGTGCCAGCAGCGTAAAGGAGGGACGCCCGTACCAAGAGACCCAGTACTTC	CASSVKEGRPYQETQYF
NA	TRBV2	TRBD1	TRBJ2-7	TGTGCCAGCAGTGAAGCACCACGGGACAGGGCTCGGGACGAGCAGTACTTC	CASSEAPRDRARDEQYF
NA	TRBV6-2/TRBV6-3	TRBD2	TRBJ2-3	TGTGCCAGCAAAAGCGGGACGGCATCTGGGACGCAGTATTTT	CASKSGTASGTQYF
NA	TRBV6-1	TRBD2	TRBJ2-7	TGTGCCAGTGGGACTAGCGGGAGAGGAGGCGGTTACGAGCAGTACTTC	CASGTSGRGGGYEQYF
few	TRBV10-3	NA	TRBJ1-1	TGTGCCATCAGTGCCTCGCCTGGAGGAACTGAAGCTTTCTTT	CAISASPGGTEAFF
NA	TRBV20-1	NA	TRBJ1-2	TGCAGTGCTAGAGTTTCGGACAGAACGTCCTATGGCTACACCTTC	CSARVSDRTSYGYTF
NA	TRBV15	TRBD2	TRBJ2-7	TGTGCCACCAGCAGAGAAGGACTAGTCTACGAGCAGTACTTC	CATSREGLVYEQYF
NA	TRBV10-3	NA	TRBJ1-2	TGTGCCATCAGTGAGGAGACGGACCGCTATGGCTACACCTTC	CAISEETDRYGYTF
NA	TRBV7-9	NA	TRBJ1-3	TGTGCCAGCAAGGGGACAAGCTTAAACACCATATATTTT	CASKGTSLNTIYF
NA	TRBV7-6	NA	TRBJ2-3	TGTGCCAGCAGTTATTCGGGTTGGACAGATACGCAGTATTTT	CASSYSGWTDTQYF
NA	TRBV15	NA	TRBJ2-5	TGTGCCACCAGCAGAGATGGGAAAGACCAAGAGACCCAGTACTTC	CATSRDGKDQETQYF
NA	TRBV29-1	TRBD1	TRBJ1-3	TGCAGCGTTGAAATGCTGGGCAGGGGGCGCGGAAACACCATATATTTT	CSVEMLGRGRGNTIYF
NA	TRBV2	NA	TRBJ1-5	TGTGCCAGCAGTGAGGGCATTAGCAATCAGCCCCAGCATTTT	CASSEGISNQPQHF
NA	TRBV27	NA	TRBJ1-2	TGTGCCAGCAGTTTATCGAAGTACAGCTATGGCTACACCTTC	CASSLSKYSYGYTF
NA	TRBV7-9	NA	TRBJ1-2	TGTGCCAGCAGCCAAGATATCGGCGGCTACACCTTC	CASSQDIGGYTF
NA	TRBV2	NA	TRBJ2-6	TGTGCCAGCAGGTTTGGATCGGGGGCCAACGTCCTGACTTTC	CASRFGSGANVLTF
many	TRBV9	NA	TRBJ1-3	TGTGCCAGCAGCGTAGCCGGCAAAGGAAACACCATATATTTT	CASSVAGKGNTIYF
NA	TRBV19	TRBD2	TRBJ2-1	TGTGCCAGTATCCGGACTAGCGGTGCCAATGAGCAGTTCTTC	CASIRTSGANEQFF
few	TRBV30	NA	TRBJ2-2	TGTGCCTGGAAACTGGGGGCGAACACCGGGGAGCTGTTTTTT	CAWKLGANTGELFF
many	TRBV6-5	NA	TRBJ1-5	TGTGCCAGCAATAGGGATAGCAATCAGCCCCAGCATTTT	CASNRDSNQPQHF
many	TRBV20-1	NA	TRBJ1-6	TGCAGTGCGATCCAGGGAAGCTCCTATAATTCACCCCTCCACTTT	CSAIQGSSYNSPLHF
few	TRBV4-1	NA	TRBJ1-5	TGCGCCAGCAGCCAGGCGGCCGACTTAGGCCGGGGCAATCAGCCCCAGCATTTT	CASSQAADLGRGNQPQHF
NA	TRBV2	NA	TRBJ2-7	TGTGCCAGCGGGAACCCAGGGGTTCCCGAGCAGTACTTC	CASGNPGVPEQYF
NA	TRBV19	NA	TRBJ2-3	TGTGCCAGTAGCGGGAGTGGGGAAGATACGCAGTATTTT	CASSGSGEDTQYF
NA	TRBV7-8	NA	TRBJ1-3	TGTGCCAGCAGCTTAACAGGCTCAGTCGGGACCACCATATATTTT	CASSLTGSVGTTIYF
many	TRBV7-3	NA	TRBJ2-1	TGTGCCAGCAGCTTCAGACCGGGACCCCGTCCGGATGAGCAGTTCTTC	CASSFRPGPRPDEQFF
NA	TRBV20-1	TRBD1	TRBJ2-7	TGCAGTGCTAGAAAACAGGGGATTAGCGAGCAGTACTTC	CSARKQGISEQYF
many	TRBV2	NA	TRBJ1-2	TGTGCCAGCAATACTAACTATGGCTACACCTTC	CASNTNYGYTF
NA	TRBV6-5	TRBD1	TRBJ1-2	TGTGCCAGCAGTTACTTAACAGGGGGCGCAAAGGGCTACACCTTC	CASSYLTGGAKGYTF
few	TRBV5-4	NA	TRBJ1-3	TGTGCCAGCAGCCCGGCCGCCAGTCGGGACACCATATATTTT	CASSPAASRDTIYF
many	TRBV5-4	TRBD1	TRBJ1-2	TGTGCCAGCAGCACCCGTGGACAGGGAGCCTATGGCTACACCTTC	CASSTRGQGAYGYTF
few	TRBV10-3	NA	TRBJ1-2	TGTGCCAGCAGTTACGACCGGGGGGGTTTTTCGGGGGGAGGCTACACCTTC	CASSYDRGGFSGGGYTF
few	TRBV24-1	NA	TRBJ2-3	TGTGCCACCAAAGACAGAAACACAGATACGCAGTATTTT	CATKDRNTDTQYF
many	TRBV12-3/TRBV12-4	TRBD1	TRBJ1-2	TGTGCCAGCAGTACGGGACAGGGATCATCCTATGGCTACACCTTC	CASSTGQGSSYGYTF
many	TRBV9	NA	TRBJ1-2	TGTGCCAGCAGCGACGAGGGTAGCTATAGAGGCTACACCTTC	CASSDEGSYRGYTF
few	TRBV27	TRBD1	TRBJ2-7	TGTGCCAGCAGACGGACAGGGGTGTATACCTCCTACGAGCAGTACTTC	CASRRTGVYTSYEQYF
many	TRBV7-8	TRBD2	TRBJ2-3	TGTGCCAGCAGCTTAGCCCTACGGGACTACACGACAGATACGCAGTATTTT	CASSLALRDYTTDTQYF
NA	TRBV15	NA	TRBJ1-5	TGTGCCTCTTCCGGACAGAATGTTAATCAGCCCCAGCATTTT	CASSGQNVNQPQHF
NA	TRBV5-1	TRBD2	TRBJ2-7	TGCGCCAGCAGCCGAAAACTAGCGGGAGGATCCTACGAGCAGTACTTC	CASSRKLAGGSYEQYF
many	TRBV6-1	NA	TRBJ2-7	TGTGCCAGCAGCTCTGGACGGAATACCTACGAGCAGTACTTC	CASSSGRNTYEQYF
NA	TRBV7-3	NA	TRBJ2-2	TGTGCCAGCAGCTTCCTTGGGCTCGGGGAGCTGTTTTTT	CASSFLGLGELFF
NA	TRBV25-1	NA	TRBJ1-1	TGTGCCAGCAAGGAGTCCACTGAAGCTTTCTTT	CASKESTEAFF
many	TRBV9	NA	TRBJ2-2	TGTGCCAGCAGCGTAGCTGTCGGGGAGCTGTTTTTT	CASSVAVGELFF
NA	TRBV19	NA	TRBJ2-1	TGTGCCAGTAGTATGGATGGGACCGGGGAGCTGTTCTTC	CASSMDGTGELFF
NA	TRBV6-5	NA	TRBJ1-4	TGTGCCAGCAGTTACTCACACTCAGTCGGTGAAAAACTGTTTTTT	CASSYSHSVGEKLFF
NA	TRBV2	NA	TRBJ2-2	TGTGCCAGCAGCCTGCAGGGGATCGGGGAGCTGTTTTTT	CASSLQGIGELFF
NA	TRBV5-8	TRBD1	TRBJ2-7	TGTGCCAGCAGCGTCAGACAGGGATGGTACGAGCAGTACTTC	CASSVRQGWYEQYF
many	TRBV5-1	NA	TRBJ2-3	TGCGCCAGCAGCTTGTCCCAACAAGGCACAGATACGCAGTATTTT	CASSLSQQGTDTQYF
NA	TRBV9	NA	TRBJ2-3	TGTGCCAGCAGCGTTGGGACAAAAACAGATACGCAGTATTTT	CASSVGTKTDTQYF
many	TRBV4-1	NA	TRBJ2-7	TGCGCCAGCAGCCAAAGTTCGACAGCCACCTACGAGCAGTACTTC	CASSQSSTATYEQYF